Listed below are T cell receptor beta chains from one sample, sequenced in a study of blood T cell repertoires in COVID-19. Here immunoSEQ multiplex PCR was the method, and the copy in TCRdb shows in-frame clones only, minus some. The sample gives around 85,000 clones, nearly 90% of which show up once; 4.3% is in the top ten. The sequenced sample was peripheral blood. The receptors were gathered from a woman at least 80 years old with active or convalescent COVID-19. Both conserved end residues are part of each CDR3. The D gene is left open where the match is weak. The size field is filled for only some rows; it gives once, few, many or a size class.

d_gene,abundance,v_gene,j_gene,CDR3aa,CDR3nt
-,-,TRBV24-1,TRBJ2-6,CATSDPSGEGFLGANVLTF,TGTGCCACCAGTGATCCATCAGGGGAAGGGTTCTTGGGGGCCAACGTCCTGACTTTC
TRBD1,once,TRBV7-2,TRBJ1-1,CASSLARDRGTEAFF,TGTGCCAGCAGCTTAGCCCGGGACAGGGGGACTGAAGCTTTCTTT
TRBD2,-,TRBV5-4,TRBJ2-6,CASTLGGSGANVLTF,TGTGCCAGCACCCTGGGGGGGTCTGGGGCCAACGTCCTGACTTTC
TRBD2,-,TRBV7-3,TRBJ2-2,CASSRTSGSTGELFF,TGTGCCAGCAGCCGAACTAGCGGGAGTACGGGGGAGCTGTTTTTT
TRBD2,once,TRBV5-8,TRBJ2-3,CASSLGLAGETDTQYF,TGTGCCAGCAGCTTAGGACTAGCGGGAGAGACAGATACGCAGTATTTT
-,-,TRBV11-2,TRBJ1-2,CASSQGQIYGYTF,TGTGCCAGCAGCCAAGGACAGATCTATGGCTACACCTTC
-,-,TRBV12-2,TRBJ2-3,CASRLDFGRELRDTQYF,TGTGCAAGTCGCCTAGATTTCGGGCGGGAGCTACGAGATACGCAGTATTTT
TRBD1,-,TRBV6-5,TRBJ1-3,CASTKTGLGNTIYF,TGTGCCAGCACTAAGACAGGGCTTGGAAACACCATATATTTT
TRBD1,-,TRBV27,TRBJ1-5,CASSRTGDRNQPQHF,TGTGCCAGCAGTCGGACAGGGGATCGCAATCAGCCCCAGCATTTT
-,-,TRBV7-2,TRBJ2-5,CASSRSQWETQYF,TGTGCCAGCAGCCGGAGCCAGTGGGAGACCCAGTACTTC
TRBD2,-,TRBV28,TRBJ2-2,CASSLLRLAGHTGELFF,TGTGCCAGCAGTTTACTTAGGCTAGCGGGTCACACCGGGGAGCTGTTTTTT
TRBD1,-,TRBV18,TRBJ2-5,CASSPDRGQETQYF,TGTGCCAGCTCACCGGACAGGGGGCAAGAGACCCAGTACTTC
TRBD1,-,TRBV28,TRBJ2-7,CASSTAGTGETYEQYF,TGTGCCAGCAGTACGGCCGGGACAGGAGAGACCTACGAGCAGTACTTC
-,-,TRBV4-3,TRBJ2-3,CASSQDQTSTDTQYF,TGCGCCAGCAGCCAAGATCAAACTAGCACAGATACGCAGTATTTT
TRBD1,-,TRBV2,TRBJ2-5,CASSRSPQGALGETQYF,TGTGCCAGCAGTCGCTCCCCACAGGGGGCGCTGGGGGAGACCCAGTACTTC
-,few,TRBV7-9,TRBJ2-7,CASSNPNGGDYEQYF,TGTGCCAGCAGCAACCCAAACGGGGGAGACTACGAGCAGTACTTC
TRBD1,-,TRBV5-1,TRBJ2-5,CASSPLGTGGETQYF,TGCGCCAGCAGCCCCTTGGGTACAGGGGGAGAGACCCAGTACTTC
TRBD1,-,TRBV7-2,TRBJ1-2,CASSFGQGALGYTF,TGTGCCAGCAGCTTTGGACAGGGGGCGTTAGGCTACACCTTC
-,-,TRBV6-5,TRBJ2-7,CASSYQTGVVEQYF,TGTGCCAGCAGTTACCAAACGGGGGTAGTTGAGCAGTACTTC
-,once,TRBV14,TRBJ1-4,CASSQGGGVGEKLFF,TGTGCCAGCAGCCAAGGGGGGGGCGTCGGTGAAAAACTGTTTTTT
-,-,TRBV15,TRBJ2-3,CATSRDREGGTDTQYF,TGTGCCACCAGCAGAGATCGTGAGGGGGGCACAGATACGCAGTATTTT
TRBD2,-,TRBV5-6,TRBJ2-1,CASSLGTSGTHYNEQFF,TGTGCCAGCAGCCTCGGGACTAGCGGGACCCACTACAATGAGCAGTTCTTC